This TCR beta chain was obtained from a study of OX40 agonist ivuxolimab in advanced cancers. For the study at large: Clinicians treated patients with ivuxolimab, an agonistic anti-OX40 (CD134) antibody. Aged 23 to 79 with a mean of around 60 years, they were around 85% male.

Here immunoSEQ multiplex PCR was the method, and the copy in TCRdb shows in-frame clones only, minus some. This table has 52,000 or so clones, almost 85% appearing once. At cycle 4 day 1, cycle 7 day 1, and baseline, blood was sampled. Findings and caveats of the study: Among expanded peripheral T cells, antigen specificity went undetermined.

A remark on this clone: Its target is unknown.

Germline loops: CDR1 SGHRS, CDR2 YFSETQ. The CDR3 runs 17 residues. Between the trimmed V and J ends, which lost 0 bases and 1 base, there was a span of 14 bases. The TCR originated in an adult with an advanced solid tumor such as melanoma, head and neck, liver or kidney cancer. Sequenced material: CD4+ or CD8+ T cells sorted from blood, taken in a trial of the OX40 agonist ivuxolimab. The V gene is TRBV5-1, the J gene TRBJ2-4; D may be TRBD2 (5 bases). CDR3 sequence (DNA): TGCGCCAGCAGCTTGGCCGGGGTAGCGAGGGCCAAAAACATTCAGTACTTC. Protein: CASSLAGVARAKNIQYF.